The rows below give T cell receptor beta chains drawn from one sample of a study of T cells in Graves' hyperthyroidism and ophthalmopathy. TCRdb passed the multiplex PCR reads through MiXCR, listing each CDR3 protein once. The data hold 500,000 to 750,000 distinct CDR3 sequences, with 13% to 15% observed a single time. The specimen sequenced was blood. All receptors come from a woman aged 18 to 35 with Graves' ophthalmopathy. The CDR3 runs from the conserved cysteine through the conserved F or W. Each record gives: J gene, clone size, V gene, D gene, CDR3 protein, CDR3 DNA. A D gene is named only where the DNA matches it firmly. A row's size may be missing; if present it is once, few, many or a size class.

TRBJ2-1 few TRBV6-9 . CASSSGPSKEQFF TGTGCCAGCAGTTCGGGACCGTCGAAGGAGCAGTTCTTC
TRBJ1-2 many TRBV6-1 . CASSPLGANYGYTF TGTGCCAGCAGTCCCCTCGGGGCCAACTATGGCTACACCTTC
TRBJ2-7 many TRBV14 . CASSQERAGRMNEQYF TGTGCCAGCAGCCAAGAAAGGGCTGGGCGGATGAACGAGCAGTACTTC
TRBJ1-2 . TRBV5-4 . CASSLLGIGYGYTF TGTGCCAGCAGCTTATTAGGGATCGGCTATGGCTACACCTTC
TRBJ1-1 . TRBV14 TRBD1 CASSQGPRPGTAEAFF TGTGCCAGCAGCCAAGGGCCTCGTCCCGGGACAGCTGAAGCTTTCTTT
TRBJ2-7 many TRBV7-2 . CASSLLRNEQYF TGTGCCAGCAGCTTATTGCGGAACGAGCAGTACTTC
TRBJ2-5 . TRBV7-2 TRBD2 CASSHPASGRGTQYF TGTGCCAGCAGCCACCCTGCTAGCGGGAGGGGGACCCAGTACTTC
TRBJ1-5 few TRBV19 . CACSMGNQPQHF TGTGCCTGCTCCATGGGGAATCAGCCCCAGCATTTT
TRBJ2-1 . TRBV5-1 TRBD2 CASSPSGTSSSYNEQFF TGCGCCAGCAGCCCTTCCGGGACTAGCAGCTCCTACAATGAGCAGTTCTTC
TRBJ1-2 many TRBV4-3 . CASSPTVGGLSSYGYTF TGCGCCAGCAGCCCCACCGTGGGGGGTCTTAGTTCCTATGGCTACACCTTC
TRBJ2-7 . TRBV11-3 TRBD1 CASSLEGQSSYEQYF TGTGCCAGCAGCTTAGAGGGACAGAGCTCCTACGAGCAGTACTTC
TRBJ2-3 many TRBV27 . CASSPRGRSTDTQYF TGTGCCAGCTCCCCCCGGGGCAGAAGCACAGATACGCAGTATTTT
TRBJ1-1 many TRBV11-2 . CASRTTPIEMNTEAFF TGTGCCAGCCGGACAACCCCTATAGAGATGAACACTGAAGCTTTCTTT
TRBJ2-6 many TRBV27 . CASSLSGPGANVLTF TGTGCCAGCAGTTTATCAGGCCCTGGGGCCAACGTCCTGACTTTC
TRBJ2-2 many TRBV24-1 . CATMAATSGELFF TGTGCCACCATGGCCGCGACGTCCGGGGAGCTGTTTTTT
TRBJ1-3 . TRBV6-2/TRBV6-3 . CASSYSSGQFSGNTIYF TGTGCCAGCAGTTACTCGAGCGGGCAGTTCTCTGGAAACACCATATATTTT
TRBJ2-2 once TRBV6-5 . CASSYRQGSTGELFF TGTGCCAGCAGTTATCGGCAGGGGAGCACCGGGGAGCTGTTTTTT
TRBJ2-1 many TRBV24-1 TRBD1 CATSDFRAGGSGEQFF TGTGCCACCAGTGATTTTAGGGCAGGGGGATCGGGTGAGCAGTTCTTC
TRBJ1-1 many TRBV10-3 . CAYPGTPTGRTTEAFF TGTGCCTATCCGGGCACGCCCACTGGCCGAACCACCGAAGCTTTCTTT
TRBJ2-5 many TRBV2 . CASKEQVQETQYF TGTGCCAGCAAGGAACAGGTCCAAGAGACCCAGTACTTC
TRBJ1-5 many TRBV28 TRBD1 CASSKIQGHNQPQHF TGTGCCAGCAGCAAGATACAGGGGCACAATCAGCCCCAGCATTTT
TRBJ2-1 . TRBV28 TRBD2 CASSPDRTSGSYNEQFF TGTGCCAGCAGCCCGGACAGGACTAGCGGGAGTTACAATGAGCAGTTCTTC
TRBJ2-5 . TRBV18 . CASSPVMLQNRQETQYF TGTGCCAGCTCACCAGTAATGTTACAGAATCGTCAAGAGACCCAGTACTTC
TRBJ1-2 many TRBV7-9 . CASSPRFWNYGYTF TGTGCCAGCAGCCCCCGATTTTGGAACTATGGCTACACCTTC
TRBJ1-2 many TRBV11-1 . CASSLAPMGGYTF TGTGCCAGCAGCTTAGCCCCGATGGGGGGCTACACCTTC
TRBJ1-1 many TRBV28 . CASWFENTEAFF TGTGCCAGCTGGTTTGAAAACACTGAAGCTTTCTTT
TRBJ2-3 many TRBV18 . CASRLLDLPDTQYF TGTGCCAGCAGGCTGCTGGACCTCCCGGATACGCAGTATTTT
TRBJ2-7 many TRBV29-1 . CSVVPGRPDSHEQYF TGCAGCGTTGTACCCGGTCGGCCGGATAGCCACGAGCAGTACTTC
TRBJ1-2 many TRBV7-2 . CASSHQGLGNYGYTF TGTGCCAGCAGCCACCAGGGGTTGGGTAACTATGGCTACACCTTC
TRBJ1-4 . TRBV12-3/TRBV12-4 . CASSRRATNEKLFF TGTGCCAGCAGCCGTCGGGCGACTAATGAAAAACTGTTTTTT
TRBJ1-3 . TRBV20-1 . CSAREYSGNTIYF TGCAGTGCTAGGGAATACTCTGGAAACACCATATATTTT
TRBJ2-2 . TRBV11-2 . CASTPMGGARGLFF TGTGCCAGCACACCGATGGGGGGGGCCAGGGGGCTGTTTTTT
TRBJ2-7 many TRBV12-3/TRBV12-4 . CASAREWGHEQYF TGTGCCAGCGCGCGGGAGTGGGGGCACGAGCAGTACTTC
TRBJ2-7 . TRBV15 . CATSSSQGTSFYEQYF TGTGCCACCAGCAGTTCTCAGGGGACTTCTTTTTACGAGCAGTACTTC
TRBJ2-3 many TRBV7-9 TRBD2 CASSLGTTSGSTDTQYF TGTGCCAGCAGCTTAGGGACGACTAGCGGGAGCACAGATACGCAGTATTTT
TRBJ1-4 few TRBV12-3/TRBV12-4 TRBD1 CASSPSGGANEKLFF TGTGCCAGCAGCCCTTCAGGGGGGGCTAATGAAAAACTGTTTTTT
TRBJ2-1 . TRBV6-9 TRBD2 CASSYSILGTSGRGNEQFF TGTGCCAGCAGTTACTCGATACTTGGGACTAGCGGGAGGGGAAATGAGCAGTTCTTC
TRBJ2-1 many TRBV6-2/TRBV6-3 . CASSWSTSYNEQFF TGTGCCAGCAGTTGGTCAACTTCCTACAATGAGCAGTTCTTC
TRBJ2-1 many TRBV29-1 . CSVAGLHNEQFF TGCAGCGTCGCGGGACTCCACAATGAGCAGTTCTTC
TRBJ2-3 many TRBV6-2/TRBV6-3 TRBD1 CASSYSREGQSTDTQYF TGTGCCAGCAGTTACTCGAGAGAGGGACAGAGCACAGATACGCAGTATTTT
TRBJ2-1 many TRBV27 . CASSLLGLSSYNEQFF TGTGCCAGCAGTTTATTGGGGCTAAGCTCCTACAATGAGCAGTTCTTC
TRBJ2-1 many TRBV5-1 TRBD2 CASSFRGRGRDEQFF TGCGCCAGCAGCTTCCGCGGGAGAGGAAGGGATGAGCAGTTCTTC
TRBJ1-5 . TRBV19 . CASSIDGPMVFSNQPQHF TGTGCCAGTAGTATAGATGGACCGATGGTCTTTAGCAATCAGCCCCAGCATTTT
TRBJ2-3 many TRBV6-1 . CASSEEEVAVGTDTQYF TGTGCCAGCAGTGAAGAGGAGGTCGCGGTGGGCACAGATACGCAGTATTTT
TRBJ2-5 . TRBV20-1 . CSARAFQWETQYF TGCAGTGCTAGAGCCTTCCAATGGGAGACCCAGTACTTC